Below, 27 T cell receptor beta chains from the same sample are listed, as sequenced in a study of OX40 agonist ivuxolimab in advanced cancers. TCRdb keeps only in-frame clones here, not all; method: immunoSEQ multiplex PCR. The sample consists of fewer than 75,000 clones, approximately 90% of them appearing once. This sample comprised CD4+ or CD8+ T cells sorted from blood, obtained in a trial of the OX40 agonist ivuxolimab. Receptor source: an adult with an advanced solid tumor such as melanoma, head and neck, liver or kidney cancer.

This sequence joins TRBV6-1 and TRBJ1-2, with a possible D match to TRBD1 (5 bases). Per germline, CDR1 MNHNS and CDR2 SASEGT. The CDR3 covers 14 residues. Trimming pared 2 bases from V and 8 bases from J, leaving 15 bases between. CDR3 in amino acids: CASSELGVGWGYTF. CDR3 DNA sequence: TGTGCCAGCAGTGAACTAGGGGTCGGTTGGGGCTACACCTTC.

This clone was detected only once. The rearrangement links TRBV10-3 to TRBJ1-3, with 7 bases matching TRBD1. Germline CDR1 is ENHRY and CDR2 is SYGVKD. The junction had 4 bases not matched to a gene; V was cut back by 0 bases and J by 2 bases. The CDR3 length is 16 residues. As DNA, the CDR3 is TGTGCCATCAGTGAGTCAAGGACAGGCCCTGGAAACACCATATATTTT. Translation gives CAISESRTGPGNTIYF.

CDR3 bases: TGCGCCAGCAGCCACCTGTACCCGGCAGATACGCAGTATTTT. Its translation: CASSHLYPADTQYF. This chain links TRBV4-1 with TRBJ2-3; D gene unclear. Trimming took off 3 bases at V and 4 bases at J, with 11 bases between the two ends. The germline CDR1 and CDR2 sequences are MGHRA and YSYEKL. The CDR3 sequence is 14 residues long.

This chain joins TRBV4-1 and TRBJ1-3, with 8 bases identical to TRBD1. From germline, CDR1 is MGHRA and CDR2 YSYEKL. The CDR3 totals 16 residues. The J segment lost 4 bases and the V segment lost 1 base, leaving 6 bases of the junction unmatched. This CDR3 is CASSQGPRGPGNTIYF. DNA of the CDR3: TGCGCCAGCAGCCAAGGGCCCAGGGGGCCCGGAAACACCATATATTTT.

V and J are TRBV5-4 and TRBJ1-3, with TRBD1 identical over 10 bases. The germline V gene encodes CDR1 SGHNT and CDR2 YYREEE (reference sequence). CDR3 length equals 15 residues. V dropped 4 bases and J dropped 3; count of bases not matched to a gene: 4. CDR3 residues: CASSQGQGSGNTIYF. The CDR3 DNA reads as TGTGCCAGCAGCCAGGGACAGGGGAGTGGAAACACCATATATTTT.

The chain has TRBV9 and TRBJ2-3; TRBD1 agrees at 7 bases. Losses at the gene ends were 0 bases for V and 3 bases for J; bases not matched to a gene: 4. The CDR3 extends over 15 amino acids. Germline V gene sequence: CDR1 SGDLS, CDR2 YYNGEE. The CDR3 region has the DNA TGTGCCAGCAGCGTAGGGAACAGGGGAACAGATACGCAGTATTTT. This encodes CASSVGNRGTDTQYF.

This chain connects TRBV18 to TRBJ1-3, with 7 nucleotides matching TRBD1. The germline gives CDR1 KGHSH, CDR2 LQKENI. The CDR3 contains 13 residues. V dropped 6 bases and J dropped 6; count of bases not matched to a gene: 5. This CDR3 reads CASSAGQLNTIYF. In nucleotides, the CDR3 is TGTGCCAGCTCGGCGGGACAGCTAAACACCATATATTTT. The entire variable domain, with the rest obtained from reference TRBV18 and TRBJ1-3, is as follows: NAGVMQNPRHLVRRRGQEARLRCSPMKGHSHVYWYRQLPEEGLKFMVYLQKENIIDESGMPKERFSAEFPKEGPSILRIQQVVRGDSAAYFCASSAGQLNTIYFGEGSWLTVV.

The V and J genes are TRBV11-1 and TRBJ2-7, with no clear D. Germline lookup yields CDR1 SGHAT and CDR2 FQDESV (reference sequence). This CDR3 region has 13 residues. V lost 3 bases and J lost 2, with 8 bases in between. CDR3 loop: CASSLRQPYEQYF. The DNA for the CDR3 is TGTGCCAGCAGCTTGCGGCAGCCCTACGAGCAGTACTTC.

The V gene is TRBV5-4, the J gene TRBJ2-3; 7 bases map to TRBD2. J gave up 8 bases and V 2 bases, and 11 bases lay outside the gene matches. CDR3 length: 15 amino acids. CDR1 is SGHNT, CDR2 YYREEE, per germline (reference sequence). CDR3 sequence reads: CASSFDQRGAVTQYF. The CDR3 coding sequence is TGTGCCAGCAGCTTTGACCAGCGGGGAGCGGTTACGCAGTATTTT. Together with reference TRBV5-4 and TRBJ2-3, the CDR3 gives the full variable domain: ETGVTQSPTHLIKTRGQQVTLRCSSQSGHNTVSWYQQALGQGPQFIFQYYREEENGRGNFPPRFSGLQFPNYSSELNVNALELDDSALYLCASSFDQRGAVTQYFGPGTRLTVL.

The chain links TRBV19 to TRBJ1-3; a possible D gene is TRBD1 (5 bases). CDR3 length: 15 residues. V was clipped by 7 bases and J by 0 bases, with 13 bases between them. From germline, CDR1 is LNHDA and CDR2 SQIVND (reference sequence). The CDR3 region is CASTPRQSSGNTIYF. The DNA of the CDR3 is TGTGCCAGTACCCCTAGACAGAGCTCTGGAAACACCATATATTTT.

The chain is built from TRBV2 and TRBJ1-1, with D hard to call. Germline CDR1 reads SNHLY; CDR2 reads FYNNEI. Trimming stripped 7 bases from V and 5 bases from J, with 8 bases between. The CDR3 is made up of 11 amino acids. The DNA of the CDR3 is TGTGCCAGCAAAAGCTGGACTGAAGCTTTCTTT. Residues: CASKSWTEAFF.

V and J are TRBV10-1 and TRBJ2-3, with TRBD1 as a possible D gene (6 bases). Trimming left V 0 bases short and J 4 bases short, with 14 bases between. Germline V gene sequence: CDR1 WNHNN, CDR2 SYGVQD (reference sequence). The CDR3 consists of 16 residues. Here the CDR3 reads CASSESTRGLSDTQYF. CDR3 nucleotides: TGCGCCAGCAGTGAGTCGACCAGGGGCCTCTCAGATACGCAGTATTTT.

The chain couples TRBV5-6 to TRBJ1-5; D remains unclear. The CDR3 is 12 amino acids. V was clipped by 4 bases and J by 7 bases, with 9 bases between them. Germline V gene lookup returns CDR1 SGHDT and CDR2 YYEEEE. As DNA, the CDR3 is TGTGCCAGCAGCCGTCTTCAGCAGCCCCAGCATTTT. As protein: CASSRLQQPQHF.

The rearrangement links TRBV19 to TRBJ1-3, with D hard to call. The V end was cut by 10 bases, the J end by 4 bases, with 11 bases between. This CDR3 is built from 12 residues. The germline V gene has CDR1 LNHDA and CDR2 SQIVND (reference sequence). As DNA, the CDR3 is TGTGCCACCCAGACTCTAGGAAACACCATATATTTT. Its translation: CATQTLGNTIYF.

The chain carries TRBV15 and TRBJ2-5; 7 nucleotides line up with TRBD2. The CDR3 covers 15 residues. V was clipped by 8 bases and J by 4 bases; unmatched bases: 13. Per germline, CDR1 LNHNV and CDR2 YYDKDF (reference sequence). CDR3 residues: CATEDGRRLGETQYF. The CDR3 DNA sequence: TGTGCCACCGAGGACGGGAGGCGCTTGGGAGAGACCCAGTACTTC.

Points on this clone: One end of the junction does not line up with germline, which may come from a read error. The V call is TRBV18, the J call TRBJ2-2; D call uncertain. The CDR3 is made up of 15 amino acids. Germline V gene lookup returns CDR1 KGHSH and CDR2 LQKENI. The CDR3 sequence is CAGSPLAVNTGELFF. CDR3 in DNA: TGTGCCGGCTCACCGTTGGCAGTCAACACCGGGGAGCTGTTTTTT.

In DNA, the CDR3 is TGTGCCAGCAGCGGGGACACTAGGGGGGATACGCAGTATTTT. This gives the protein CASSGDTRGDTQYF. The V gene is TRBV9, the J gene TRBJ2-3; D possibly corresponds to TRBD1 (6 bases). The CDR3 sequence is 14 residues long. CDR1 is SGDLS and CDR2 is YYNGEE in the germline V gene. The V and J ends lost 3 bases and 6 bases respectively, with 14 bases between them.

CDR3 in amino acids: CSAAPGDEQFF. The CDR3 DNA is TGCAGCGCCGCGCCGGGTGATGAGCAGTTCTTC. The V and J genes are TRBV29-1 and TRBJ2-1; no reliable D call. The V gene lost 7 bases and the J gene lost 8 bases, with 12 bases spanning the gap. Per germline, CDR1 SQVTM and CDR2 ANQGSEA. The CDR3 totals 11 residues.

This clone has only one observation. The rearrangement joins TRBV15 to TRBJ2-6; 10 bases align to TRBD1. The CDR3 runs 15 residues. The trim removed 9 bases at V and 4 bases at J, leaving 6 bases unmatched. Germline CDR1 and CDR2: LNHNV and YYDKDF (reference sequence). The CDR3 DNA is TGTGCCACTAAGGGACAGGGGATCGGGGCCAACGTCCTGACTTTC. This gives the protein CATKGQGIGANVLTF.

This chain joins TRBV5-4 and TRBJ1-2, with D tentatively TRBD1 (6 bases). The CDR3 loop spans 14 amino acids. CDR1 SGHNT and CDR2 YYREEE come from the germline V gene (reference sequence). V lost 4 bases and J 2 bases, leaving 12 bases between the germline ends. This CDR3 is CASSAQTGNYGYTF. The CDR3, as DNA: TGTGCCAGCAGCGCGCAAACAGGGAACTATGGCTACACCTTC.

The chain links TRBV28 to TRBJ1-4, with D perhaps TRBD1 (5 bases). Trimming removed 3 bases at V and 5 bases at J, with 10 bases between. The CDR3 is made up of 14 amino acids. The germline gives CDR1 MDHEN, CDR2 SYDVKM. The CDR3 coding sequence is TGTGCCAGCAGTTTGTTCGGGGGAAATGAAAAACTGTTTTTT. Protein product: CASSLFGGNEKLFF.

The chain uses TRBV5-1 and TRBJ2-3, with a possible D match to TRBD2 (6 bases). V was pared by 0 bases and J by 5 bases, with 22 bases between. CDR1 and CDR2 (germline): SGHRS, YFSETQ. The CDR3 is 18 residues long. The CDR3 is CASSLAARSLPGVDTQYF. CDR3 in DNA: TGCGCCAGCAGCTTGGCCGCTAGATCGCTTCCGGGGGTAGATACGCAGTATTTT.

The CDR3 sequence is CARSLSGKGVDNEQFF. CDR3 sequence (DNA): TGTGCCAGAAGCTTGTCCGGGAAAGGGGTGGACAATGAGCAGTTCTTC. This rearrangement joins TRBV5-3 to TRBJ2-1; D tentatively reads TRBD1 or TRBD2 (5 bases each). TRBV5-3 is an ORF, and what it does is uncertain. CDR3 length: 16 amino acids. The V and J ends lost 1 base and 5 bases respectively, with 16 bases between them.

The chain uses TRBV5-4 and TRBJ2-5; TRBD2 agrees at 9 bases. The J call may not be correct, given that the DNA end is closer to TRBJ2-7. The CDR3 consists of 14 residues. Germline V CDR1 and CDR2: SGHNT, YYREEE (reference sequence). Here the CDR3 DNA reads TGTGCCAGCAGCCCGGGACTAGCCAACTACGAGCAGTACTTC. This translates into CASSPGLANYEQYF.

This chain joins TRBV5-1 and TRBJ2-3; D not resolved. Germline V gene lookup returns CDR1 SGHRS and CDR2 YFSETQ. This CDR3 is built from 13 residues. V gave up 1 base and J gave up 6 bases, with 9 bases separating them. As DNA, the CDR3 is TGCGCCAGCAGCTTGTCGGCCCCGGATACGCAGTATTTT. Translated, it gives CASSLSAPDTQYF. Complete variable domain (other parts from reference TRBV5-1 and TRBJ2-3): KAGVTQTPRYLIKTRGQQVTLSCSPISGHRSVSWYQQTPGQGLQFLFEYFSETQRNKGNFPGRFSGRQFSNSRSEMNVSTLELGDSALYLCASSLSAPDTQYFGPGTRLTVL.

CDR3 nucleotides: TGTGCCATCAGTGACCGGGACAGGGGTTCAAATGAGCAGTTCTTC. Translation gives CAISDRDRGSNEQFF. The rearrangement uses TRBV10-3 and TRBJ2-1; TRBD1 aligns across 10 bases. Germline V CDR1 and CDR2: ENHRY, SYGVKD. The CDR3 length is 15 residues. J was trimmed by 7 bases and V by 3 bases; bases with no gene match: 6.

The chain employs TRBV4-1 and TRBJ2-2; 7 bases match TRBD2. Germline V gives CDR1 MGHRA, CDR2 YSYEKL. The CDR3 spans 19 residues. V trimming: 4 bases; J trimming: 1 base; junction bases outside the gene matches: 15. CDR3 sequence (DNA): TGCGCCAGCAGCCGCGGACTAGTCCGCTTACCACAGAACACCGGGGAGCTGTTTTTT. Its translation is CASSRGLVRLPQNTGELFF.